The entry below describes one T cell receptor (beta chain). The clone's antigen remains unknown. The sample holds no much larger clone one base away, and base qualities are not on file. Reading the germline V gene gives CDR1 SGHDN and CDR2 FVKESK. V gives up 2 bases and J gives up 7 bases, and the segment between their germline ends measures 9 bases. The CDR3 starts with the cysteine, ends with the phenylalanine, and has 13 residues. Left in the record is the CDR3 DNA by itself, 39 bases read in frame from the first base. The sample originates from a study of PD-1 blockade in classical Hodgkin lymphoma (dated by TCRdb to 2020 to 2021). Notes on the research overall: Nivolumab dosing was 3 mg/kg intravenously every 2 weeks, continuing until either disease progression or unacceptable toxicity. To define a peripheral blood immune signature of response to PD-1 blockade in classical Hodgkin lymphoma, the study combined TCR beta sequencing with CyTOF. The research as a whole found: CD4+ but not CD8+ TCR diversity rose significantly by C4D1 (p=0.0027 vs p=0.16), most apparent in complete responders (p=0.02). Baseline diversity similar to that of newly diagnosed patients was observed in trial patients achieving complete response, whereas significantly lower diversity was observed in partial responders and progressors. The study was restricted to a single clinical trial cohort, and the causes of repertoire differences, possibly disease activity or prior therapy, were left undefined. Lower diversity was observed in patients in whom nivolumab was started less than 1 year after ASCT, and these patients were excluded from later analyses so that confounding by immune reconstitution would be avoided. Baseline TCR diversity was reported to be lower in newly diagnosed patients than in healthy donors and to be lower still in relapsed/refractory patients.

The Qiagen DNeasy kit was used to extract genomic DNA both from unsorted PBMCs and from the negatively selected CD4+ and CD8+ fractions. TCR beta CDR3 regions were subjected to amplification by immunoSEQ multiplex PCR with primers that anneal to V and J segments. A synthetic immune receptor repertoire was used to minimize amplification bias, and remaining bias was computationally removed after sequencing. The study's processing was this. Repertoire diversity was quantified as the Shannon entropy index using custom Python scripts. Unsorted, CD4+ and CD8+ repertoires were analyzed separately, except in combined analyses where CD4+ and CD8+ sequences were merged in silico. A clone counted as expanded when the clone's frequency after treatment rose at least 2-fold relative to C1D1, and clones undetected at baseline were given a pseudocount of 0.5. Clones with 0 or 1 copy at C1D1 were classified as singleton clones, and clones with 2 or more copies were classified as non-singleton clones. Clones expanded in unsorted samples were annotated as CD4+, CD8+ or unknown by matching protein sequences in sorted samples from the same patient. Wilcoxon tests were applied to paired samples to test diversity changes from C1D1 to C4D1. Sourced from immuneACCESS, this table was stored by TCRdb with only in-frame sequences that have V and J called. A share of the clones is absent; for the studies checked, an unresolved V gene accounts for under half, and the remainder has no known explanation. V, J and clone size derive from that table, while D and trimming were established from the DNA sequence. This sample comprises some 90,000 clones, about 90% of them detected only once. Clones ranked in the top ten supply approximately 2.4% of the sample.

Interpreted using the paper, the time point label stands for: cycle 2 day 1 (C2D1) of nivolumab. Every trial patient had relapsed after autologous stem cell transplantation, and cohorts A, B and C differed in prior brentuximab vedotin exposure. The trial cohort included 56 patients with relapsed/refractory classical Hodgkin lymphoma, and each patient had a best overall response of complete response, partial response or progressive disease. Trial patients were treated with single-agent nivolumab in the multi-cohort phase II CheckMate 205 trial. Best overall response was determined by an independent review committee according to the 2007 International Working Group response criteria. Trial PBMCs were collected immediately before nivolumab initiation (C1D1) and during therapy at cycle 2 day 1 and cycle 4 day 1. Peripheral blood was collected in 8 mL Vacutainer Cell Preparation Tubes, from which PBMCs were isolated by centrifugation and then cryopreserved.

The sample in question was peripheral blood mononuclear cells (PBMCs), obtained before the second cycle of nivolumab. This clonotype was obtained from a human donor with classical Hodgkin lymphoma. The V and J genes are TRBV14 and TRBJ2-1; the D gene is perhaps TRBD1 or TRBD2, as each covers 6 bases. The base sequence is TGTGCCAGCAGCCAAAGGGGGAGGAATGAGCAGTTCTTC. The encoded protein is CASSQRGRNEQFF.